This TCR beta chain was sequenced in a study of blood T cell repertoires in COVID-19 (dated by TCRdb to 2020 to 2021). For the wider study: Samples covering the acute and convalescent phases of COVID-19 were provided by collaborators in the United States, Italy and Spain. The prospective study material was composed of cDNA or gDNA derived from T cells, B-cell-depleted T cells, or PBMCs. The dataset comprised deeply sampled blood TCRbeta repertoires from subjects exposed to, actively infected with, or recovered from COVID-19. The repertoires were made available in a free public database intended to serve as a resource for research on the immune response to SARS-CoV-2. The samples were drawn from the first 160 participants of the ongoing ImmuneRACE study and from 1,254 subjects provided by 6 global collaborators. A de-identified subject ID, COVID-19 status, age in years and sex were almost always included in the sample metadata. Where available, HLA class I and class II types were obtained from metadata supplied by the sample provider rather than from assay-based typing.

Study-level results and caveats: The amount of clinical and demographic metadata varied by source and participant and was provided uncurated.

Notes on this clone: Its antigen remains undetermined. No much larger clone exists at a distance of one base, and base qualities are not known.

The immunoSEQ Assay, a bias-controlled multiplex PCR, was used to amplify TCRbeta CDR3 regions from genomic DNA. The authors' analysis ran thus. The number of nucleated cells in each sample was estimated from the amplification of reference gene primers within the assay. To quantify the absolute abundance of each unique TCRbeta CDR3 rearrangement, sequence reads were collapsed and filtered. Productive Simpson clonality was computed per sample as the square root of Simpson's diversity index over productive rearrangements. TCRdb provides this immuneACCESS table in a form limited to in-frame rearrangements. Some clones are lacking; in checked studies, under half of them reflect an unresolved V gene, and why the rest are absent is not known. V and J calls and clone size are as listed in that table; D and trimming were resolved from the DNA. For this sample there are 50,000 to 70,000 clones; approximately 82% appear just once. Around 5.4% of the sample goes to the ten largest clones.

Taken from the germline V gene (reference sequence), the CDR1 and CDR2 loops are LNHDA and SQIVND. From the cysteine through the phenylalanine, the CDR3 covers 16 amino acids. The read is trimmed to its CDR3 DNA, 48 bases read in frame from base 1. Trimming removed 2 bases from V and 0 bases from J, leaving 11 bases between the germline ends. Whole blood was collected in K2EDTA tubes by collaborating institutions according to the institutions' own protocols. Collaborator samples were shipped for TCRbeta analysis as frozen whole blood, isolated PBMCs, or DNA extracted from either sample type. The V gene is TRBV19 and the J gene is TRBJ1-3, with no confidently assigned D gene. This sequence was found in a woman aged 55-75 years with acute or convalescent COVID-19. The specimen sequenced was peripheral blood. The CDR3 reads CASSIRRSYSGNTIYF. The nucleotide sequence reads as follows: TGTGCCAGTAGTATACGGAGGTCCTACTCTGGAAACACCATATATTTT.